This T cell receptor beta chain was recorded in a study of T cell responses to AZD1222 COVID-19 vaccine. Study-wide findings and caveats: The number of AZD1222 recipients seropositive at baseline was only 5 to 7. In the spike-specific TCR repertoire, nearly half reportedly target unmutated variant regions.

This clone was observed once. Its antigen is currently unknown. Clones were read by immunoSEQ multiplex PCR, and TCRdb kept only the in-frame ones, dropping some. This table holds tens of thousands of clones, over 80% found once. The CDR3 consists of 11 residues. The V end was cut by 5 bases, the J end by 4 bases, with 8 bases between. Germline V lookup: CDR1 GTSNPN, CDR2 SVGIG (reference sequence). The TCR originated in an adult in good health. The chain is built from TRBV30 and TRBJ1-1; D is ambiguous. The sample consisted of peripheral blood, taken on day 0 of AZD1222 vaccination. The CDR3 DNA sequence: TGTGCCTGGCGGTTGGGCACTGAAGCTTTCTTT. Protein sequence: CAWRLGTEAFF.